This entry is about one T cell receptor (beta chain). Its specificity is unknown. This CDR3 has 14 residues. Trimming left V 1 base short and J 2 bases short, with 8 bases between. The germline V gene encodes CDR1 SEHNR and CDR2 FQNEAQ (reference sequence). Sequenced by immunoSEQ multiplex PCR; TCRdb stores in-frame clones only, minus some. The sample includes over 95,000 clones, 85% to 90% of them seen just once. The data stem from a study of T cell responses to AZD1222 COVID-19 vaccine. Overall study results and limits: Vaccine-related CD4 TCRs covered spike, predominating at 160-218 and 743-854. Clonal diversity was possibly underestimated; the donors were predominantly white British and more often female.

Sequenced here: peripheral blood, sampled on day 0 of AZD1222 vaccination. The sequence came from an adult in good health. V gene TRBV7-9 combines with J gene TRBJ2-5; D perhaps matches TRBD2 (6 bases). The CDR3 DNA sequence: TGTGCCAGCAGCTTAGGCCGGGGGCAAGAGACCCAGTACTTC. Its translation is CASSLGRGQETQYF.